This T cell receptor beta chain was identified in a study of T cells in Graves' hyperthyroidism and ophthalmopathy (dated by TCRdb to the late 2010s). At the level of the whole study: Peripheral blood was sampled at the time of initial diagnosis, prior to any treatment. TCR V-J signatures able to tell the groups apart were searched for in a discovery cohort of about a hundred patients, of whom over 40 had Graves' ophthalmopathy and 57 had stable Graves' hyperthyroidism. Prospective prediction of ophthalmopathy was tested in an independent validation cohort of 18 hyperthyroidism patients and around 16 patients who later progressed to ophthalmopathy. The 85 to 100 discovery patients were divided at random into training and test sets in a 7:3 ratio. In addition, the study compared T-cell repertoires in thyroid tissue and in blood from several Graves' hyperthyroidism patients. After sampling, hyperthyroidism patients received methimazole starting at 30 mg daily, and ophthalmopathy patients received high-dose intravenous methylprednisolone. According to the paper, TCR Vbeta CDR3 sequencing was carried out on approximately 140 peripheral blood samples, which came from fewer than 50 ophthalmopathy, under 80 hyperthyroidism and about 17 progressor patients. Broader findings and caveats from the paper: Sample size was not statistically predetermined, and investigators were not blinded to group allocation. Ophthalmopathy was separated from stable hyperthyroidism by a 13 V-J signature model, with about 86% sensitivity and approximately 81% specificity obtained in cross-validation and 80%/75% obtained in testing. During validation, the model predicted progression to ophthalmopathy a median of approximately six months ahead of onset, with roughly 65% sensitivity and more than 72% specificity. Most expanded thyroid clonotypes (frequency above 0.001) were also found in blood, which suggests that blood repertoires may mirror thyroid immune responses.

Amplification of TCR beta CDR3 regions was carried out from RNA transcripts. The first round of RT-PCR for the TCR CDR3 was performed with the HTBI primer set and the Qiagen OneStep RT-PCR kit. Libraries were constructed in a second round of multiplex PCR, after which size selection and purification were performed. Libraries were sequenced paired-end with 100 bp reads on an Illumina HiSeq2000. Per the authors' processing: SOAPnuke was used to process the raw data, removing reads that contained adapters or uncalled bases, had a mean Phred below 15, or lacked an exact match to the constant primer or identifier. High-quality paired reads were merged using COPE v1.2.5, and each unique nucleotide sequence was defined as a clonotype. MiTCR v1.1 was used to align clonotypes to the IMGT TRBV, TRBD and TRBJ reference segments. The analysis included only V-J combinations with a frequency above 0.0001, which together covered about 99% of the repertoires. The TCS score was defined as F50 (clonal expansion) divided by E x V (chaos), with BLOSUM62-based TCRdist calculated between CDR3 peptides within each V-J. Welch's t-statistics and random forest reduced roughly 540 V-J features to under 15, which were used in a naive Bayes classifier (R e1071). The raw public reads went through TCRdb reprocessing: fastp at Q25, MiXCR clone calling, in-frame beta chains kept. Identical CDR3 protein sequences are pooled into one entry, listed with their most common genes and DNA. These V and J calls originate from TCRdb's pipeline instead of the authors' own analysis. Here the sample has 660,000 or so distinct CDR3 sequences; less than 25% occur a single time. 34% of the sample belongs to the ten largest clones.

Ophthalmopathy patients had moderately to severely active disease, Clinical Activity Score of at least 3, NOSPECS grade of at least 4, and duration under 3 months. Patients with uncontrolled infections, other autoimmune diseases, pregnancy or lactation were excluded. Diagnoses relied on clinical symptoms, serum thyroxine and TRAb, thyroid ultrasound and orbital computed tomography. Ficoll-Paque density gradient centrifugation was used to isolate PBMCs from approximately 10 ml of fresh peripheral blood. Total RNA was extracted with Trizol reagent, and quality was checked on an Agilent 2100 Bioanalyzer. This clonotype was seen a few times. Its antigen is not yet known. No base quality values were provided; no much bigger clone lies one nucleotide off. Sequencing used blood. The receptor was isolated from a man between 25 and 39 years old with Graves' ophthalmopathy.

The CDR3 loop reads CASSLRLAGVSDTQYF. The nucleotides read TGCGCCAGCAGCCTTAGACTAGCGGGAGTCTCGGATACGCAGTATTTT. The chain is made from TRBV5-1 and TRBJ2-3, and 12 junctional nucleotides match TRBD2. Relative to germline, V is missing 4 bases and J is missing 6 bases, with 9 bases of the junction outside any gene match. Taken from the germline V gene, the CDR1 and CDR2 loops are SGHRS and YFSETQ. The CDR3 contains 16 residues, cysteine and phenylalanine counted. Just the 48-base CDR3 DNA is kept, in frame starting at base 1.